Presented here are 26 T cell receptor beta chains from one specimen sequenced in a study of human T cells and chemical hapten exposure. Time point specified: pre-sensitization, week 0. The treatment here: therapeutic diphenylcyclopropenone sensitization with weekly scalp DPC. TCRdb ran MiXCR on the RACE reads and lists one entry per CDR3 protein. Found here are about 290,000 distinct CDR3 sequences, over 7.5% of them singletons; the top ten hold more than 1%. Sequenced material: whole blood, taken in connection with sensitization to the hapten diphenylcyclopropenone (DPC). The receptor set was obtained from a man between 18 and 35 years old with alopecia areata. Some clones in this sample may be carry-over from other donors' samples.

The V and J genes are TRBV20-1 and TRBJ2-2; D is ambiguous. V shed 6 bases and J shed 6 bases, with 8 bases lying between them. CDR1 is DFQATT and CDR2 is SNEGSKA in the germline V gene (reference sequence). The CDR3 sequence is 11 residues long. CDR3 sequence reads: CSAKFAGELFF. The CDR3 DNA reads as TGCAGTGCCAAGTTCGCCGGGGAGCTGTTTTTT.

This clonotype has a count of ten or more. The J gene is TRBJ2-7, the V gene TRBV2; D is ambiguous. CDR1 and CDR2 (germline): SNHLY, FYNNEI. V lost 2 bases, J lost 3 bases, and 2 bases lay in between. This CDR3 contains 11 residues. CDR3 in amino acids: CASSELYEQYV. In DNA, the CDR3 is TGTGCCAGCAGTGAACTCTACGAGCAGTACGTC.

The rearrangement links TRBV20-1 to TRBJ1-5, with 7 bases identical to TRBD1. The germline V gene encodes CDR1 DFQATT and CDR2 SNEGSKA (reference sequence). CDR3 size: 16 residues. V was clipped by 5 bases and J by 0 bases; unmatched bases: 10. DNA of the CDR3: TGCAGTGCTCGTCAGGGGGAGCGATATAGCAATCAGCCCCAGCATTTT. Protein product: CSARQGERYSNQPQHF.

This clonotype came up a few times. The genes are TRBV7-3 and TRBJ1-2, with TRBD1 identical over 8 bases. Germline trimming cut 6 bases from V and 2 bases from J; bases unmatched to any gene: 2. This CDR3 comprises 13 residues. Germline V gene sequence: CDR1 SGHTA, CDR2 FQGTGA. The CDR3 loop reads CASSTGGNYGYTF. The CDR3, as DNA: TGTGCCAGCAGTACAGGGGGAAACTATGGCTACACCTTC.

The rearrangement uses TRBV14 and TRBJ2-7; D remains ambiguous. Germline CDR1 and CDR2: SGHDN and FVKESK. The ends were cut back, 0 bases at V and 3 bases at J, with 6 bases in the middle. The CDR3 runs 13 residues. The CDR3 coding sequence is TGTGCCAGCAGCCAAGATGCCGGCTACGAGCAGTACGTC. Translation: CASSQDAGYEQYV.

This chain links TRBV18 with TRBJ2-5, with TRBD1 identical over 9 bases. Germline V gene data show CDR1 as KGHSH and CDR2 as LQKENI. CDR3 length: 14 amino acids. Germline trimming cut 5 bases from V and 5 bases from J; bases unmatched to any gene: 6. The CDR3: CASSKQGAVETQYF. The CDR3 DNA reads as TGTGCCAGCTCAAAACAGGGGGCGGTGGAGACCCAGTACTTC.

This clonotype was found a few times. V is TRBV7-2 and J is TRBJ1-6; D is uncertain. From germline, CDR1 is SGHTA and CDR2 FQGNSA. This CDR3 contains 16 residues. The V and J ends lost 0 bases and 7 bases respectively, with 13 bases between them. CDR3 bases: TGTGCCAGCAGCTTAGCGAGTTCAGAGCACAATTCACCCCTCCACTTT. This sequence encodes CASSLASSEHNSPLHF. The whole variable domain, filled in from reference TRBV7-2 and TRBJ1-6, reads GAGVSQSPSNKVTEKGKDVELRCDPISGHTALYWYRQSLGQGLEFLIYFQGNSAPDKSGLPSDRFSAERTGGSVSTLTIQRTQQEDSAVYLCASSLASSEHNSPLHFGNGTRLTVT.

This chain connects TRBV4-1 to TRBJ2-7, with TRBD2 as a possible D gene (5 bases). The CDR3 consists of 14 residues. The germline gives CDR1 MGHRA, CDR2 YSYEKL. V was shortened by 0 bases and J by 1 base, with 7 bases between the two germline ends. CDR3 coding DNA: TGCGCCAGCAGCCAAGATGAGGGATCCTACGAGCAGTACTTC. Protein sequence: CASSQDEGSYEQYF.

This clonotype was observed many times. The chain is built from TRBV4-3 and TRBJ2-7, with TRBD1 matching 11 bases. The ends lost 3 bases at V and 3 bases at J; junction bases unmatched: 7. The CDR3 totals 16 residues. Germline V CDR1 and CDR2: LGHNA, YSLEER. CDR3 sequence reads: CASSHDPGQGVYEQYF. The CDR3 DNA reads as TGCGCCAGCAGCCATGATCCGGGACAGGGGGTCTACGAGCAGTACTTC.

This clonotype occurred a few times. The CDR3 region has the DNA TGCGCCAGCAGCTCGATCCTCGGGGGGGAGCAGTACTTC. Its translation is CASSSILGGEQYF. The chain is built from TRBV5-1 and TRBJ2-7; TRBD2 aligns across 7 bases. This CDR3 comprises 13 residues. CDR1 is SGHRS, CDR2 YFSETQ, per germline. V shed 3 bases and J 7 bases; nucleotides not matched to a gene: 7. The whole variable domain, filled in from reference TRBV5-1 and TRBJ2-7, reads KAGVTQTPRYLIKTRGQQVTLSCSPISGHRSVSWYQQTPGQGLQFLFEYFSETQRNKGNFPGRFSGRQFSNSRSEMNVSTLELGDSALYLCASSSILGGEQYFGPGTRLTVT.

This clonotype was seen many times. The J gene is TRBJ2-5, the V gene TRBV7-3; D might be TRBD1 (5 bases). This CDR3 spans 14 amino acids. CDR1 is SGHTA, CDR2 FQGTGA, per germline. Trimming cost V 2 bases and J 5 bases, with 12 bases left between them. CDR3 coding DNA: TGTGCCAGCAGCTTATATTCCAGGGCTGAGACCCAGTACTTC. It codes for CASSLYSRAETQYF.

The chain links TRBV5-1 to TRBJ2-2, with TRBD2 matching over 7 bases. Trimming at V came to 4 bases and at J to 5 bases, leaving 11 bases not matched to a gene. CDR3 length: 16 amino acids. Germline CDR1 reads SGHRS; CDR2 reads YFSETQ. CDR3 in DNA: TGCGCCAGCAGCCCCCTAGAGGGCGGGGGAACCGGGGAGCTGTTTTTT. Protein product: CASSPLEGGGTGELFF. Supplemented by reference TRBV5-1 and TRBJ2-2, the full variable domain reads KAGVTQTPRYLIKTRGQQVTLSCSPISGHRSVSWYQQTPGQGLQFLFEYFSETQRNKGNFPGRFSGRQFSNSRSEMNVSTLELGDSALYLCASSPLEGGGTGELFFGEGSRLTVL.

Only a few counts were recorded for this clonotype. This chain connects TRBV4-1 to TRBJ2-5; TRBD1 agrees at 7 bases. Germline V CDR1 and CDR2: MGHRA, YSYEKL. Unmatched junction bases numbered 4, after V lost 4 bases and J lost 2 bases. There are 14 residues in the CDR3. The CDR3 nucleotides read TGCGCCAGCAGCCGTGGGACAGCTCAAGAGACCCAGTACTTC. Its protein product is CASSRGTAQETQYF.

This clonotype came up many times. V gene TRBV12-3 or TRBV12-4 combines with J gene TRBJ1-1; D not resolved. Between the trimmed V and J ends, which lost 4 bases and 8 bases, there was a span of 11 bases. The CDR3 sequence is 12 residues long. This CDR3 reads CASSSEFREAFF. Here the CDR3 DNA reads TGTGCCAGCAGTTCTGAGTTCAGGGAAGCTTTCTTT.

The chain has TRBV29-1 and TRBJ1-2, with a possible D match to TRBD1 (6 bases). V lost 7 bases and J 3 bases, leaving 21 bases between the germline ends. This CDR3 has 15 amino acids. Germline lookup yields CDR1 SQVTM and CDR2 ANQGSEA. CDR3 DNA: TGCAGCGCTGACAGGTCGTACGCGGGGGACTATGGCTACACCTTC. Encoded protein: CSADRSYAGDYGYTF.

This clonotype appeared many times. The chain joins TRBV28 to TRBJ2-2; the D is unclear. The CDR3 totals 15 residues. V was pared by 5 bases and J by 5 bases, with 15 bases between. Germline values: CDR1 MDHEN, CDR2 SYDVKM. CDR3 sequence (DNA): TGTGCCAGCAGTCCCCGGGTCCTAGGAACCGGGGAGCTGTTTTTT. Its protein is CASSPRVLGTGELFF.

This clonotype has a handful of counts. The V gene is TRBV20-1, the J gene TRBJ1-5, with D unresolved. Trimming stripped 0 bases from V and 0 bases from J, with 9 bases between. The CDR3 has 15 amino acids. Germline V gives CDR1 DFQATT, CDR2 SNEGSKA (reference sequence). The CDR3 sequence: CSARDRRDSNQPQHF. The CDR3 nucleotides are TGCAGTGCTAGAGATCGGAGGGATAGCAATCAGCCCCAGCATTTT.

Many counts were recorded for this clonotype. DNA of the CDR3: TGCAGTGCTAGGGCTGGGGAGGAGTGGCAGCCCCAGCATTTT. Translating it yields CSARAGEEWQPQHF. The V call is TRBV20-1, the J call TRBJ1-5, with no clear D. Trimming took 3 bases from V and 7 from J, leaving 16 bases between them. The CDR3 loop spans 14 amino acids. Germline CDR1 reads DFQATT; CDR2 reads SNEGSKA (reference sequence).

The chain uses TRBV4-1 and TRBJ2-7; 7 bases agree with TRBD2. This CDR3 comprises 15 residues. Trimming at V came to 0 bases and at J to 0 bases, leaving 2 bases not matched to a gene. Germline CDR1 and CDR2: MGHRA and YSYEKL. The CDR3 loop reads CASSQDRGDSYEQYF. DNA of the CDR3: TGCGCCAGCAGCCAAGATCGGGGGGACTCCTACGAGCAGTACTTC.

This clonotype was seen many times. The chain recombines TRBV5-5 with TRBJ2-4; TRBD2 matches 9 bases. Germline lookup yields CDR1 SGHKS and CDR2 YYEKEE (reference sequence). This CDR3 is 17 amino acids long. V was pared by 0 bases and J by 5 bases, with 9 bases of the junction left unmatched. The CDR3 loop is CASSLAVGGGAQNIQYF. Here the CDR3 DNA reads TGTGCCAGCAGCTTGGCCGTAGGCGGGGGGGCCCAAAACATTCAGTACTTC.

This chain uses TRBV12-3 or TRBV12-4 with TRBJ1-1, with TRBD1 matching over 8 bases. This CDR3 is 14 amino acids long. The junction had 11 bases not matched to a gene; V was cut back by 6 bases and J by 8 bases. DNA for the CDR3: TGTGCCAGCAGCCTGGCCAGGGGGCCCCTCGAAGCTTTCTTT. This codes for CASSLARGPLEAFF.

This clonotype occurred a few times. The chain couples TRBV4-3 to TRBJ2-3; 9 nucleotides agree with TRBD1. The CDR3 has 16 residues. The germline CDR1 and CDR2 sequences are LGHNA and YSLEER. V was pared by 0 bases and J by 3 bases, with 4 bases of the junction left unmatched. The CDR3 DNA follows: TGCGCCAGCAGCCAAGAGACAGGGGGGTTGACAGATACGCAGTATTTT. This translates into CASSQETGGLTDTQYF.

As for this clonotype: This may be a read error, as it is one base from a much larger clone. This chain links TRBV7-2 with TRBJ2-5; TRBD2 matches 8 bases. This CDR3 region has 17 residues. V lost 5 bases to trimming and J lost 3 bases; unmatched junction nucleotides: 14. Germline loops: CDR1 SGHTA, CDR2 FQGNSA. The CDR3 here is CASSRGAGDQSKETQYF. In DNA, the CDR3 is TGTGCCAGCAGCCGGGGAGCGGGGGACCAATCCAAAGAGACCCAGTACTTC.

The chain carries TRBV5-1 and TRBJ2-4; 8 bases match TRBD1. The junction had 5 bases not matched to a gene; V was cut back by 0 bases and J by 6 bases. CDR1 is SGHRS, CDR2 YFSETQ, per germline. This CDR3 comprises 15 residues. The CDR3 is CASSLEQGVGNIQYF. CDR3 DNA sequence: TGCGCCAGCAGCTTGGAACAGGGGGTAGGAAACATTCAGTACTTC.

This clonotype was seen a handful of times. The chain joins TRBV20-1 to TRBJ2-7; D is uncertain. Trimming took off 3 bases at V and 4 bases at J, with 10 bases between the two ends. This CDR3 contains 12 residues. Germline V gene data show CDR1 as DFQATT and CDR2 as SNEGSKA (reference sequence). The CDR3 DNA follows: TGCAGTGCTAGCACGCAAAGTTACGAGCAGTACTTC. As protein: CSASTQSYEQYF.

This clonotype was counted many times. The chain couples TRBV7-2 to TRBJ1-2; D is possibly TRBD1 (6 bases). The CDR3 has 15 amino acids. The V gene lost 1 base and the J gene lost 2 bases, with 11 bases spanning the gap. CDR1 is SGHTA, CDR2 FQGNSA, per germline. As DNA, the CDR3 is TGTGCCAGCAGCTTAGGTAACAGGGAAAACTATGGCTACACCTTC. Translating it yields CASSLGNRENYGYTF.